Listed below are T cell receptor beta chains from one sample, sequenced in a study of cytomegalovirus exposure and HLA in healthy donors. Sequencing was performed with immunoSEQ multiplex PCR; in TCRdb, only in-frame clones are kept and a portion is missing. There are about 180,000 clones in the sample; 80% occur only once, and about 1.4% lies in the top ten. Sequencing was done on a sample of PBMCs. These receptors were collected from a girl under 18 in good health and CMV-seropositive. Each CDR3 is given with its conserved first and last residue. Where a row states a size, it is once, few, many or the class of an expanded clone; other rows omit it.

- | TRBJ2-1 | TRBV20-1 | CSGRDDNEQFF
- | TRBJ1-4 | TRBV18 | CASSPFPVPNEKLFF
- | TRBJ2-7 | TRBV4-1 | CASSQVGGQAYEQYF
- | TRBJ2-7 | TRBV30 | CAWAGPPYEQYF
once | TRBJ2-5 | TRBV21-1 | CASSKNHRKGAIETQYF
- | TRBJ2-3 | TRBV12-5 | CASGFGTYTDTQYF
few | TRBJ1-2 | TRBV7-2 | CASSHLRTGENYGYTF
- | TRBJ2-5 | TRBV10-2 | CASGLDSPYQETQYF
- | TRBJ2-3 | TRBV6-6 | CASTWEASGSTDTQYF
- | TRBJ2-7 | TRBV27 | CASSLANRDRSSYEQYF